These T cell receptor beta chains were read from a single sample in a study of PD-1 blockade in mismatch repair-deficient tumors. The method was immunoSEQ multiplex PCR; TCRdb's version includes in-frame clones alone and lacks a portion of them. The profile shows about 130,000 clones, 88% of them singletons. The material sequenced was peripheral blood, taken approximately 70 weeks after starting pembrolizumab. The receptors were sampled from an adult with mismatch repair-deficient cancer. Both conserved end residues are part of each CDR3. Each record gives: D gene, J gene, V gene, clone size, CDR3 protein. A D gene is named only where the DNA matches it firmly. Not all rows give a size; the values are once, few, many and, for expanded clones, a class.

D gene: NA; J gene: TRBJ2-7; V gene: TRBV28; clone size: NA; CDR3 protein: CASSFAAVPTYEQYF
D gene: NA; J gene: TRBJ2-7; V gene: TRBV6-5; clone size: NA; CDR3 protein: CASSLQAGWRYEQYF
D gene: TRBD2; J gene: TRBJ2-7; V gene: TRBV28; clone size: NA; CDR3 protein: CASSYQSGRLHEQYF
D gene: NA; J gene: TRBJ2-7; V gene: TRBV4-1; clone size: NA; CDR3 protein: CASSPVGSSYEQYF
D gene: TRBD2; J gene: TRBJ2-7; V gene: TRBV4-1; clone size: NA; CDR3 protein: CASSPQWTDLAGSYEQYF
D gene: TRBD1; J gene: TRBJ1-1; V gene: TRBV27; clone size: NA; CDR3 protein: CASSKRTGGEFEDFF
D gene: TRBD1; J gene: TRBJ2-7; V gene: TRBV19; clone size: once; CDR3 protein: CASSTGTGEAGAYEQYF
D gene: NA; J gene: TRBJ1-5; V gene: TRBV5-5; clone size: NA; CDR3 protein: CASSLGGGNQPQHF
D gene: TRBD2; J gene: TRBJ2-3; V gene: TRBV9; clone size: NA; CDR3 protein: CASSPQWGTSGRNRTDTQYF
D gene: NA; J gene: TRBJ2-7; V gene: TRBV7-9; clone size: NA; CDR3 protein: CASSPTSGLYEQYF
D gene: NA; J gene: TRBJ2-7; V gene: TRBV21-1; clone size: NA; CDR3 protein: CASSKPISPGLAGEGSYEQYF
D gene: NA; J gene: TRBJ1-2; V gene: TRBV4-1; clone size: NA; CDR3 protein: CASSQMDSYGYTF
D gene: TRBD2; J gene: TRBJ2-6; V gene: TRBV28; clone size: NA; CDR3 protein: CASRTGLAGGSGANVLTF
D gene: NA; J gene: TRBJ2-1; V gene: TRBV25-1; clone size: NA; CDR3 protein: CASSESGPRGGDEQFF
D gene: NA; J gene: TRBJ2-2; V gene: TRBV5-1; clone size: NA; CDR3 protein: CASSLAPRATGELFF
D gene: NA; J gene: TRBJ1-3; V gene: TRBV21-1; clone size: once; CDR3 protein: CASSPRDGPRGNTIYF
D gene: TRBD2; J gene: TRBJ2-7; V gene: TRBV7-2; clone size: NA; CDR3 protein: CASSSVSGASYEQYF
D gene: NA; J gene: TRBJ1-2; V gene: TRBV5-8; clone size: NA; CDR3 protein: CASSLLQGRGYTF
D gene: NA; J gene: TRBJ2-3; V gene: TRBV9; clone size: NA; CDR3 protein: CASSVEGSSTDTQYF
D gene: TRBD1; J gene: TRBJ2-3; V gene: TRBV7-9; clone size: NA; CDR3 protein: CASSLGERGHADTQYF
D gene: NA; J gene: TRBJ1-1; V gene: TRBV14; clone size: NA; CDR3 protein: CASSPPAKGVNTEAFF
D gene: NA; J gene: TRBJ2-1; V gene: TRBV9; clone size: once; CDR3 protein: CASSVSTGPSSYNEQFF